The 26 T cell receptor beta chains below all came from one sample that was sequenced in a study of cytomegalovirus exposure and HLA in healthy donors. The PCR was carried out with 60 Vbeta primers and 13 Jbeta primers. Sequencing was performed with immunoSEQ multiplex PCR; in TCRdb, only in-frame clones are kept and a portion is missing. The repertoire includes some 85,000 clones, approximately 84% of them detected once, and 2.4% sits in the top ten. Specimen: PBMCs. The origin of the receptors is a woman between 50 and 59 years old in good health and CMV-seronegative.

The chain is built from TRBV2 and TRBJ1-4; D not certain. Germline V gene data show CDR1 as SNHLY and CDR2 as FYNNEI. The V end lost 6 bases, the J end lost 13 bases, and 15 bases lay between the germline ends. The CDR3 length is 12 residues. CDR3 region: CASRDTLTRLFF. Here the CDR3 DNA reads TGTGCCAGCAGAGATACACTGACTAGACTGTTTTTT.

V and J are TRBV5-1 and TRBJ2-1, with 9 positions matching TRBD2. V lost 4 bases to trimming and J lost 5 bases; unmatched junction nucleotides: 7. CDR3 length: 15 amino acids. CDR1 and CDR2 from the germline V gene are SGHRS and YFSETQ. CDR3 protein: CASSRAGGYDNEQFF. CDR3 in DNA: TGCGCCAGCAGCCGAGCGGGAGGATACGACAATGAGCAGTTCTTC.

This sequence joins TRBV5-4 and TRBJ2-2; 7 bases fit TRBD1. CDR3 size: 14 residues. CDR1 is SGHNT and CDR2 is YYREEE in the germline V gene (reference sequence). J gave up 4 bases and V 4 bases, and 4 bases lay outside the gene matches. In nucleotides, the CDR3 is TGTGCCAGCAGCGCTGGACAGGTCACCGGGGAGCTGTTTTTT. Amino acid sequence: CASSAGQVTGELFF.

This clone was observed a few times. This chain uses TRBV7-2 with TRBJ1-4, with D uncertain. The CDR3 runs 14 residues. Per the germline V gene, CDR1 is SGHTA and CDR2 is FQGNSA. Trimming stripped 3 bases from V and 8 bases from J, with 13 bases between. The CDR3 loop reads CASSFGPGGEKLFF. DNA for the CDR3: TGTGCCAGCAGCTTCGGACCCGGAGGGGAAAAACTGTTTTTT.

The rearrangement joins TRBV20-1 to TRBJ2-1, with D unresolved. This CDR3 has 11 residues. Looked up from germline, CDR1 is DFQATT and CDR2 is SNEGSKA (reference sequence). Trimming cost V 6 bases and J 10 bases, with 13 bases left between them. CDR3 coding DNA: TGCAGTGCCCTCCCTTCCTTAGAGCAGTTCTTC. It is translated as CSALPSLEQFF.

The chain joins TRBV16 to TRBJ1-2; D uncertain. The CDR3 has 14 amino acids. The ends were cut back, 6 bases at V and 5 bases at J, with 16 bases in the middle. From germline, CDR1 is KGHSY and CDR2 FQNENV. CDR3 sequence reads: CASSHEPRDYGYTF. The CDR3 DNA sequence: TGTGCCAGCAGTCACGAGCCCCGGGATTATGGCTACACCTTC.

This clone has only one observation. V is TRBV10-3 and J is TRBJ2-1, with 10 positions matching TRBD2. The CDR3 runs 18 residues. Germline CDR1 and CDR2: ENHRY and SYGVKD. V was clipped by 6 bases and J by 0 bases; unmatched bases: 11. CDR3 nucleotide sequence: TGTGCCATCAGGGTTTTAGCGGGGGGCCCCAGCTCCTACAATGAGCAGTTCTTC. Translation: CAIRVLAGGPSSYNEQFF.

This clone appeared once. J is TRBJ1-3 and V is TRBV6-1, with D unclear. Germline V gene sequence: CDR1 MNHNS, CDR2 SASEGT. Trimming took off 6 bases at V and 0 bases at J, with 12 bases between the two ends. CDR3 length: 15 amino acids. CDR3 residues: CASSWRALSGNTIYF. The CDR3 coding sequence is TGTGCCAGCAGCTGGAGGGCCCTCTCTGGAAACACCATATATTTT.

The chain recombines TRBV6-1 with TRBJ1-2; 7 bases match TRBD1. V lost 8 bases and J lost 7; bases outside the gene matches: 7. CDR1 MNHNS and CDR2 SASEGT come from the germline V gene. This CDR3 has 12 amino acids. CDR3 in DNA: TGTGCCAGCGAAACGACAGGGTTTGGCTACACCTTC. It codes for CASETTGFGYTF.

The CDR3 DNA is TGTGCCAGCAGTCCCAGCGGGGAGCGTCAGCCCCAGCATTTT. Its protein product is CASSPSGERQPQHF. This sequence joins TRBV28 and TRBJ1-5; D is undetermined. V was shortened by 5 bases and J by 6 bases, with 14 bases between the two germline ends. The CDR3 spans 14 residues. CDR1 is MDHEN and CDR2 is SYDVKM in the germline V gene.

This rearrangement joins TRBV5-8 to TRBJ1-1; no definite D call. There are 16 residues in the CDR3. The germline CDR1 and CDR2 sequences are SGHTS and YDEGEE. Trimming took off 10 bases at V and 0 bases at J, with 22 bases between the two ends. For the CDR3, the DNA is TGTGCCTCGGTGGAGCGCATCTCGACCTTGAACACTGAAGCTTTCTTT. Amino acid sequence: CASVERISTLNTEAFF.

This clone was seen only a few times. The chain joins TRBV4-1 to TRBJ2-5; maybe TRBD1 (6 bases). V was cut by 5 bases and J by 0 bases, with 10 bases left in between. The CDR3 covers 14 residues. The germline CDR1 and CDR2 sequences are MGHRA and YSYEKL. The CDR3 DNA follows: TGCGCCAGCAGCTTAGGACAGTACCAAGAGACCCAGTACTTC. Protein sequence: CASSLGQYQETQYF.

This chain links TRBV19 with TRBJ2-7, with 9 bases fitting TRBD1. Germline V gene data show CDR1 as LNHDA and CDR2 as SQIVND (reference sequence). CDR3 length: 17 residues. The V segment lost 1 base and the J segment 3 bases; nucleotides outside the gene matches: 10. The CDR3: CASSIALGQGRDYEQYF. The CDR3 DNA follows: TGTGCCAGTAGTATAGCCCTGGGACAGGGAAGGGACTACGAGCAGTACTTC.

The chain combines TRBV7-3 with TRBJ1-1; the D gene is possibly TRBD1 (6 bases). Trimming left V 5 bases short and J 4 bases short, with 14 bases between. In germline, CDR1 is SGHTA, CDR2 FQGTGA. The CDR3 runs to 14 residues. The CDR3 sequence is CASSPTGRGTEAFF. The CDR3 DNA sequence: TGTGCCAGCAGCCCCACAGGGAGAGGCACTGAAGCTTTCTTT. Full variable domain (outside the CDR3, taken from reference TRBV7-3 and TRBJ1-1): GAGVSQTPSNKVTEKGKYVELRCDPISGHTALYWYRQSLGQGPEFLIYFQGTGAADDSGLPNDRFFAVRPEGSVSTLKIQRTERGDSAVYLCASSPTGRGTEAFFGQGTRLTVV.

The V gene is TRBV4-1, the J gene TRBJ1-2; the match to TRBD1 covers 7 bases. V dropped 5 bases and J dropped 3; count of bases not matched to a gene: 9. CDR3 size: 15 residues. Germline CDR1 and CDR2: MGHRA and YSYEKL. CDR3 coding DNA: TGCGCCAGCAGCGACTCACAGGGGACCCACTATGGCTACACCTTC. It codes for CASSDSQGTHYGYTF.

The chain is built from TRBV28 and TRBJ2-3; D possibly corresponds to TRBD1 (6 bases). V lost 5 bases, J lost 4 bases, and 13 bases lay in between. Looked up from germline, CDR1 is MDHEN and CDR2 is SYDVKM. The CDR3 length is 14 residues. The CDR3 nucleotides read TGTGCCAGCAGTCTCACAGGGTCAGCAGATACGCAGTATTTT. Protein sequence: CASSLTGSADTQYF.

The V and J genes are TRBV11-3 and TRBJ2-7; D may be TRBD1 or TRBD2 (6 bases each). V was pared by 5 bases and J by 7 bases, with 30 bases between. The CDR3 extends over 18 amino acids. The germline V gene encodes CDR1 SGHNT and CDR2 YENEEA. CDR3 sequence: CASSIGGGRGLDSVEQYV. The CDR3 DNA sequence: TGTGCCAGCAGCATAGGGGGAGGTAGGGGTTTAGATTCAGTGGAGCAGTACGTC.

CDR3: CASSPDNRVNTEAFF. The CDR3 DNA follows: TGTGCCAGCTCACCAGATAACAGGGTGAACACTGAAGCTTTCTTT. V usage is TRBV18 and J usage is TRBJ1-1, with a weak D call TRBD1 (6 bases). CDR1 and CDR2 from the germline V gene are KGHSH and LQKENI. The CDR3 sequence is 15 residues long. V lost 2 bases, J lost 0 bases, and 10 bases lay in between.

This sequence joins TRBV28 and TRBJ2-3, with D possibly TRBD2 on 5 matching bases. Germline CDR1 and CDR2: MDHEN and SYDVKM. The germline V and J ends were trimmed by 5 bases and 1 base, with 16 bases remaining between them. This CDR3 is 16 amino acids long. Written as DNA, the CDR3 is TGTGCCAGCAGTGCCCGACTGAAGGGAGGCACAGATACGCAGTATTTT. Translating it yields CASSARLKGGTDTQYF. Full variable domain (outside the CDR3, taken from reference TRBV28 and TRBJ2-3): DVKVTQSSRYLVKRTGEKVFLECVQDMDHENMFWYRQDPGLGLRLIYFSYDVKMKEKGDIPEGYSVSREKKERFSLILESASTNQTSMYLCASSARLKGGTDTQYFGPGTRLTVL.

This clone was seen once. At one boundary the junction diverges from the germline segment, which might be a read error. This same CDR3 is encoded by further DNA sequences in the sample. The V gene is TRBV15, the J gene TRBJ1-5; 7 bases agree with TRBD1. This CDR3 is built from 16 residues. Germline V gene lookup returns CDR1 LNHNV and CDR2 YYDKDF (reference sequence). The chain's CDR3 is CATSRDGDRVNQPQHF. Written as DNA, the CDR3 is TGTGCCACGAGCAGAGATGGAGACAGGGTGAATCAGCCCCAGCATTTT.

CDR3 in DNA: TGTGCCAGCAGCACCCGACAGGGGTTGGGCTACACCTTC. Translation gives CASSTRQGLGYTF. The rearrangement joins TRBV5-6 to TRBJ1-2; 8 positions agree with TRBD1. Per germline, CDR1 SGHDT and CDR2 YYEEEE. This CDR3 is 13 amino acids long. J gave up 8 bases and V 4 bases, and 7 bases lay outside the gene matches.

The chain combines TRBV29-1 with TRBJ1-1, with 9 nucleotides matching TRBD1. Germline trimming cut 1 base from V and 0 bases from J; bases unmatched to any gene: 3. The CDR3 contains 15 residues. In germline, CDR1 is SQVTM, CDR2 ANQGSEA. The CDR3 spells CSVEGDRGVNTEAFF. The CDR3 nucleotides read TGCAGCGTTGAAGGAGACAGGGGGGTGAACACTGAAGCTTTCTTT.

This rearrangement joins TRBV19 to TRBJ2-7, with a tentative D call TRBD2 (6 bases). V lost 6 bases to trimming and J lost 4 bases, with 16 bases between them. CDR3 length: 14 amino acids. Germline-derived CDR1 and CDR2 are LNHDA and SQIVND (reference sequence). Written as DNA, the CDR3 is TGTGCCAGTAGCCACTATAGCGGAGATTACGAGCAGTACTTC. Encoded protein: CASSHYSGDYEQYF.

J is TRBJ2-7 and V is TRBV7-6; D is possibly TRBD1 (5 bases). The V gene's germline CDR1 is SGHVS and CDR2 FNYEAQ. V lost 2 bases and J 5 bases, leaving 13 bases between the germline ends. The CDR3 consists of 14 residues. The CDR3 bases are TGTGCCAGCAGCTTATCCCTCAGGGATGACGAGCAGTACTTC. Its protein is CASSLSLRDDEQYF.

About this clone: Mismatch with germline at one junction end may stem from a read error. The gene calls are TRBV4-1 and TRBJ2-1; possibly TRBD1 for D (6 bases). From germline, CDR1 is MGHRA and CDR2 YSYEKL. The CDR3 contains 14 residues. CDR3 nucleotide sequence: TGCGCCAGCAGCCTGGGCCCAGACAGGACTGAGAAGTTCTTC. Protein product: CASSLGPDRTEKFF.

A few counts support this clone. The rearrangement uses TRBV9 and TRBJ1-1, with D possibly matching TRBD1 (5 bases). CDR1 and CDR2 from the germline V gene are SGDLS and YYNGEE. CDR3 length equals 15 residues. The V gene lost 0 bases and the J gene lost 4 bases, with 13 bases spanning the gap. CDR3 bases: TGTGCCAGCAGCGTAGATGAGTGGGGGGGCACTGAAGCTTTCTTT. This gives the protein CASSVDEWGGTEAFF.